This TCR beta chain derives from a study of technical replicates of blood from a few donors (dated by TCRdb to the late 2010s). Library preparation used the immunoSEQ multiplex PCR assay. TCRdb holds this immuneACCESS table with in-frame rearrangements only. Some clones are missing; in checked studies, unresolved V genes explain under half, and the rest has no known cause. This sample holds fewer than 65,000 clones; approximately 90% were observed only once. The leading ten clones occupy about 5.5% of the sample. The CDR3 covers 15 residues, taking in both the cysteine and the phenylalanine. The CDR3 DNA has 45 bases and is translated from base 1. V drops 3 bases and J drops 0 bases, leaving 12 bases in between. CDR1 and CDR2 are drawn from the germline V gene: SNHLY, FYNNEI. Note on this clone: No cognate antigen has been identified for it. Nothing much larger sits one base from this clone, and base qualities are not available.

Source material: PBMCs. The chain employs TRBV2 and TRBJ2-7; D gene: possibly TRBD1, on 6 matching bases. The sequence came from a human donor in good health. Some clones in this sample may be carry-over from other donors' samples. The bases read TGTGCCAGCAGTGACAGTAGAGGGGGCTCCTACGAGCAGTACTTC. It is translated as CASSDSRGGSYEQYF.